The rows below give T cell receptor beta chains drawn from one sample of a study of sequential checkpoint blockade in melanoma. Clones were read by immunoSEQ multiplex PCR, and TCRdb kept only the in-frame ones, dropping some. This table has roughly 28,000 clones, more than 60% appearing once. Material: CD8+ T cells sorted from blood (inferred from file names), obtained from a patient given nivolumab and ipilimumab in sequence. The source is a human donor with melanoma. Each CDR3 is given with its conserved first and last residue. A D gene is named only where the DNA matches it firmly. The size entry is marked missing in some rows and otherwise reads once, few, many or a size class.

V: TRBV18; D: TRBD1; J: TRBJ2-7; size: few; CDR3: CASSNPGGEQYF; DNA: TGTGCCAGCTCAAATCCAGGGGGCGAGCAGTACTTC
V: TRBV7-9; D: NA; J: TRBJ2-7; size: NA; CDR3: CASSLNPSSSLYEQYF; DNA: TGTGCCAGCAGCTTAAATCCCAGCAGCTCACTATACGAGCAGTACTTC
V: TRBV29-1; D: TRBD1; J: TRBJ2-7; size: NA; CDR3: CSVQTGLSYEQYF; DNA: TGCAGCGTACAGACAGGGCTTTCCTACGAGCAGTACTTC
V: TRBV7-9; D: NA; J: TRBJ1-2; size: NA; CDR3: CASSLATDSAAYGYTF; DNA: TGTGCCAGCAGCTTGGCGACTGACTCGGCGGCCTATGGCTACACCTTC
V: TRBV27; D: TRBD1; J: TRBJ1-1; size: NA; CDR3: CASSVDRGTEAFF; DNA: TGTGCCAGCAGTGTCGACAGGGGCACTGAAGCTTTCTTT
V: TRBV29-1; D: TRBD1; J: TRBJ2-7; size: NA; CDR3: CSAQTGPTYEQYF; DNA: TGCAGCGCCCAGACAGGGCCGACCTACGAGCAGTACTTC
V: TRBV4-3; D: NA; J: TRBJ1-2; size: NA; CDR3: CASSQDLVVGVPPDYGYTF; DNA: TGCGCCAGCAGCCAAGATTTAGTGGTCGGGGTCCCCCCGGACTATGGCTACACCTTC
V: TRBV15; D: TRBD2; J: TRBJ2-3; size: NA; CDR3: CATRSGSSTDTQYF; DNA: TGTGCCACCCGAAGCGGGAGTAGCACAGATACGCAGTATTTT
V: TRBV5-6; D: NA; J: TRBJ1-2; size: NA; CDR3: CASSFLQGGYYGYTF; DNA: TGTGCCAGCAGCTTCTTACAGGGCGGCTACTATGGCTACACCTTC
V: TRBV12-5; D: NA; J: TRBJ1-5; size: NA; CDR3: CASGLETGNQPQHF; DNA: TGTGCTAGTGGTTTGGAGACAGGCAATCAGCCCCAGCATTTT
V: TRBV6-1; D: NA; J: TRBJ1-2; size: few; CDR3: CASSGRLDGYTF; DNA: TGTGCCAGCAGTGGCAGGTTGGATGGCTACACCTTC
V: TRBV7-2; D: NA; J: TRBJ1-5; size: NA; CDR3: CASSFSDSSNQPQHF; DNA: TGTGCCAGCAGCTTTTCGGACAGTAGCAATCAGCCCCAGCATTTT
V: TRBV7-2; D: NA; J: TRBJ2-7; size: NA; CDR3: CASSSDMFYEQYF; DNA: TGTGCCAGCAGCTCCGACATGTTCTACGAGCAGTACTTC
V: TRBV5-6; D: NA; J: TRBJ2-7; size: NA; CDR3: CASSSGARNEQYF; DNA: TGTGCCAGCAGCAGTGGGGCGCGAAACGAGCAGTACTTC